This TCR beta chain was captured by sequencing in a study of prognosis after radiotherapy for stage I lung cancer. Study-wide background: As radiotherapy, SBRT was administered in 3 to 5 fractions with a biologically effective dose of at least 100 Gy.

Germline loops: CDR1 SGHRS, CDR2 YFSETQ. The junction had 3 bases not matched to a gene; V was cut back by 3 bases and J by 5 bases. There are 14 residues in the CDR3. CDR3 of TCR beta was amplified from genomic DNA via a two-round multiplex PCR. The authors ran first-round PCR with primers specific to each TRBV and TRBJ gene. Each CDR3 protein gets one entry after TCRdb re-called the multiplex PCR reads with MiXCR. The profile covers around 26,000 distinct CDR3 sequences, with about 30% appearing a single time and around 32% taken by the ten largest. Whole-study findings and limits: Reduced unique TCR clone counts were recorded after stereotactic body radiation therapy, with a median of about 10,000 versus 6,900.

Peripheral blood, 6 to 7.5 milliliters per draw, was collected at each of two time points. This clonotype was recorded many times. No antigen is known for it. The TCR comes from a donor aged 50 or older with non-small cell lung cancer. Material: PBMCs, obtained before or after stereotactic body radiation therapy (not recorded which). The V call is TRBV5-1, the J call TRBJ2-5; TRBD1 matches 11 bases. CDR3 sequence (DNA): TGCGCCAGCAGCTCGGGACAGGGGGGTGAGACCCAGTACTTC. Protein product: CASSSGQGGETQYF.